The T cell receptor (beta chain) under discussion was sequenced for a study of patients and donors after allogeneic stem cell transplantation. A single record per CDR3 protein comes from TCRdb applying MiXCR to the RT-PCR reads. The table has 200,000 to 250,000 distinct CDR3 sequences, 12% to 15% seen once. The sequenced sample consisted of blood, either unsorted or a sorted T cell fraction (not recorded which). This TCR came from a human donor who was either an allogeneic HSCT recipient or a stem cell or donor lymphocyte infusion donor (not recorded which). It is not recorded whose cells these are; they may come from a transplant donor.

The CDR3 is CASSEGLRATNEKLFF. In DNA, the CDR3 is TGTGCCAGCAGTGAAGGCCTCAGGGCAACTAATGAAAAACTGTTTTTT. The rearrangement joins TRBV25-1 to TRBJ1-4; maybe TRBD1 (5 bases). The CDR3 has 16 residues. The germline V gene encodes CDR1 MGHDK and CDR2 SYGVNS. The germline V and J ends were trimmed by 2 bases and 0 bases, with 10 bases remaining between them.